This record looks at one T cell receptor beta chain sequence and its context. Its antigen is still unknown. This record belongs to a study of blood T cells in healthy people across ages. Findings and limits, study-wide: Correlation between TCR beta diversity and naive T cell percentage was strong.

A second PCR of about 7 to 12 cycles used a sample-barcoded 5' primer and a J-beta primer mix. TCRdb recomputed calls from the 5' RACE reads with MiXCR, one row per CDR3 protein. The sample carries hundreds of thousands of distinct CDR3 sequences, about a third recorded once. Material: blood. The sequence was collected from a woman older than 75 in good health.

CDR3 protein: CASSFLASTDTQYF. DNA for the CDR3: TGTGCCAGCAGCTTCCTCGCTAGCACAGATACGCAGTATTTT. The chain has TRBV7-2 and TRBJ2-3, with no clear D. Trimming left V 3 bases short and J 0 bases short, with 7 bases between. Germline-derived CDR1 and CDR2 are SGHTA and FQGNSA. CDR3 size: 14 residues.